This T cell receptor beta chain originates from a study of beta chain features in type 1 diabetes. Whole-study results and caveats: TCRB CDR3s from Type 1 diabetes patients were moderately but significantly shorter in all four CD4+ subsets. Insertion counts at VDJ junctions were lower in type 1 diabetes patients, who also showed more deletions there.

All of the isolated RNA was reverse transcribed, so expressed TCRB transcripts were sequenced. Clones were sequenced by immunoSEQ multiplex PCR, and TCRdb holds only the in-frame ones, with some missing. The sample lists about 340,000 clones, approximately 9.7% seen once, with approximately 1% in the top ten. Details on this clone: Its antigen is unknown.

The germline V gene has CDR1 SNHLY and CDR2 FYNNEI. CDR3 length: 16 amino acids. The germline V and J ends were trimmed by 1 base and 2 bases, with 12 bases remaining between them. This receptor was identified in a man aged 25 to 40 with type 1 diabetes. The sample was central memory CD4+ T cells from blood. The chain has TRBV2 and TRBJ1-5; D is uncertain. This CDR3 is CASSEVEPRGNQPQHF. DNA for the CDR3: TGTGCCAGCAGTGAAGTTGAACCGAGGGGCAATCAGCCCCAGCATTTT.